The 18 T cell receptor beta chains in this list originate from one sample, sequenced in a study of tissue T cells after allogeneic stem cell transplantation (dated by TCRdb to between 2022 and 2023). Library preparation employed the immunoSEQ multiplex PCR assay. TCRdb re-hosts the immuneACCESS table, in-frame sequences only. Its copies lack some clones; in the studies checked, an unresolved V gene accounts for under half of them, and the cause for the rest is not known. The sample contains over 40,000 clones, approximately 70% of them found a single time. Roughly 0.59% of the sample rests with the top ten. Source material: sorted cells pooled from one or two spleens. The receptor set was obtained from a pool of C57BL/6 mice in good health.

This clone came up a few times. Each gene name is a mouse one. With the read ending 1 residue before the CDR3 end, the germline J gene is used to fill in that end. This chain joins TRBV4 and TRBJ2-7, with 11 bases matching TRBD2. CDR1 and CDR2 (germline): LGHDT, YNNKQL (reference sequence). This CDR3 contains 15 residues. Trimming cost V 4 bases and J 4 bases; bases outside gene matches: 6. CDR3 amino acids: CASSWGLGVFYEQYF. Incomplete CDR3 DNA: TGTGCCAGCAGCTGGGGACTGGGGGTCTTTTATGAACAGTAC.

Notes on this clone: Gene names denote mouse genes. The read falls 1 residue short of the CDR3 end, and the missing part is taken from the germline J gene. The chain employs TRBV14 and TRBJ2-7; 8 bases align to TRBD1. V lost 5 bases to trimming and J lost 5 bases; unmatched junction nucleotides: 6. CDR1 and CDR2 from the germline V gene are SGHDT and FRDEAV. The CDR3 is 13 residues long. The CDR3 DNA, read in part, is TGTGCCAGCAGCCAGGACAGGGATCATGAACAGTAC. Protein: CASSQDRDHEQY. The full CDR3 protein is CASSQDRDHEQYF.

This clone turned up a few times. Gene names are the mouse ones. The read terminates 1 residue before the CDR3 end, so the remaining end is supplied by the germline J gene. J is TRBJ2-7 and V is TRBV19; 7 bases agree with TRBD1. There are 12 residues in the CDR3. V shed 5 bases, J shed 3 bases, and the junction held 2 bases outside the gene matches. Germline V gene data show CDR1 as FNHDT and CDR2 as SITEND (reference sequence). CDR3 DNA, as far as it was read: TGTGCCAGCAGGGCAGGGGGCTATGAACAGTAC. Encoded protein: CASRAGGYEQY. The entire CDR3 protein is CASRAGGYEQYF.

Turning to this clone: The genes and germline here are from mouse. The CDR3 end lies 1 residue beyond the end of the read and is filled in from the germline J gene. V is TRBV2 and J is TRBJ1-1; D possibly corresponds to TRBD1 (5 bases). This CDR3 region has 15 residues. The V end was cut by 0 bases, the J end by 2 bases, with 10 bases between. The germline gives CDR1 LGHNA, CDR2 YSYQKL. CDR3 region: CASSQDYGDNTEVFF. The CDR3 DNA, read in part, is TGTGCCAGCAGCCAAGATTACGGGGACAACACAGAAGTCTTC. The full variable domain, rest sourced from reference TRBV2 and TRBJ1-1, is DPKIIQKPKYLVAVTGSEKILICEQYLGHNAMYWYRQSAKKPLEFMFSYSYQKLMDNQTASSRFQPQSSKKNHLDLQITALKPDDSATYFCASSQDYGDNTEVFFGKGTRLTVV.

To note about this clone: Mouse germline and gene names are used. The observed sequence ends 1 residue before the CDR3 terminus, with the missing tail filled in from the germline J gene. V is TRBV15 and J is TRBJ1-3; unclear D gene. Germline V gene lookup returns CDR1 SGHND and CDR2 FRSKSL. The CDR3 is 13 residues long. Trimming removed 6 bases at V and 0 bases at J, with 6 bases between. The CDR3 is CASRHNSGNTLYF. The covered CDR3 bases are TGTGCCAGCAGACATAATTCTGGAAATACGCTCTAT.

About this clone: Mouse names are used for the genes. The CDR3 reads CASSQDLGGETLYF. The sequenced CDR3 bases are TGTGCCAGCAGCCAAGATTTGGGGGGAGAAACGCTGTAT. The chain uses TRBV5 and TRBJ2-3; 7 nucleotides agree with TRBD2. The read ends 1 residue early relative to the CDR3; the germline J gene fills the gap. Per germline, CDR1 LGHNA and CDR2 YNLKQL (reference sequence). The length of the CDR3 is 14 residues. With V trimmed by 0 bases and J by 5 bases, 2 bases remained unmatched.

This clone was counted once. The listed genes are named as in mouse. From the germline J gene comes the end of the CDR3, since the read stops 1 residue before it. The chain links TRBV16 to TRBJ2-2, with 12 positions matching TRBD2. Germline CDR1 and CDR2: SGHSA and FRNQAP. Trimming cost V 4 bases and J 0 bases; bases outside gene matches: 9. This CDR3 region has 19 residues. The chain's CDR3 is CASSSPGTGGLANTGQLYF. CDR3 DNA, as far as it was read: TGTGCAAGCAGCTCCCCCGGGACTGGGGGGCTCGCAAACACCGGGCAGCTCTAC. The full variable domain, completed using reference TRBV16 and TRBJ2-2, is NAGVIQTPRHKVTGKGQEATLWCEPISGHSAVFWYRQTIVQGLEFLTYFRNQAPIDDSGMPKERFSAQMPNQSHSTLKIQSTQPQDSAVYLCASSSPGTGGLANTGQLYFGEGSKLTVL.

Details on this clone: Gene names and germline match the mouse. Read coverage stops 1 residue before the CDR3 terminus; the germline J gene supplies the remainder. The V and J genes are TRBV13-3 and TRBJ2-5; the match to TRBD2 covers 7 bases. The germline V gene encodes CDR1 NNHDY and CDR2 SYVADS. Trimming removed 0 bases from V and 2 bases from J; junction bases left unmatched: 3. CDR3 length: 15 residues. The CDR3 protein is CASSDVGGGQDTQYF. The sequenced CDR3 bases are TGTGCCAGCAGTGATGTGGGGGGTGGCCAAGACACCCAGTAC.

On this clone itself: The gene symbols are mouse symbols. The observed sequence ends 1 residue before the CDR3 terminus, with the missing tail filled in from the germline J gene. The chain joins TRBV13-1 to TRBJ2-4; TRBD1 aligns across 10 bases. The V gene end was trimmed by 0 bases and the J gene end by 8 bases; junction bases not matched to a gene: 0. The CDR3 runs to 13 residues. CDR1 is NSHNY and CDR2 is SYGAGN in the germline V gene. The DNA read from the CDR3 is TGTGCCAGCAGTGATGGGACAGGGGGCACCTTGTAC. Its translation: CASSDGTGGTLY. The complete CDR3 sequence is CASSDGTGGTLYF.

Worth noting for this clone: Each gene name is a mouse one. The read halts 1 residue ahead of the CDR3 end, with the missing end drawn from the germline J gene. The gene calls are TRBV15 and TRBJ2-5; tentatively, D is TRBD1 (5 bases). The length of the CDR3 is 13 residues. With 6 bases removed from V and 0 bases from J, the gap between germline ends came to 7 bases. Germline loops: CDR1 SGHND, CDR2 FRSKSL. The CDR3 bases that were read are TGTGCCAGCAGGCCAGGGAACCAAGACACCCAGTAC. Translation: CASRPGNQDTQY. The entire CDR3 protein is CASRPGNQDTQYF.

Details on this clone: Gene names are the mouse ones. The read finishes 1 residue shy of the CDR3 end, and the germline J gene is used to complete it. This chain uses TRBV19 with TRBJ1-2, with TRBD1 matching 8 bases. CDR1 is FNHDT, CDR2 SITEND, per germline (reference sequence). CDR3 length equals 14 residues. With 3 bases clipped from V and 0 bases from J, the junction kept 1 base outside the gene matches. CDR3 DNA (partial): TGTGCCAGCAGTAGGGGACAGGCAAACTCCGACTACACC. It specifies CASSRGQANSDYT. The whole CDR3 region reads CASSRGQANSDYTF.

This clone appeared once. The germline and genes are mouse ones. The read halts 1 residue ahead of the CDR3 end, with the missing end drawn from the germline J gene. The chain employs TRBV5 and TRBJ1-6, with no clear D. TRBJ1-6 is identified as an open reading frame with a role that is uncertain. Between the trimmed V and J ends, which lost 0 bases and 0 bases, there was a span of 6 bases. CDR1 is LGHNA and CDR2 is YNLKQL in the germline V gene (reference sequence). The CDR3 loop spans 16 amino acids. This chain's CDR3 is CASSQDGRSYNSPLYF. CDR3 DNA, as far as it was read: TGTGCCAGCAGCCAAGATGGCCGTTCCTATAATTCGCCCCTCTAC.

This clone was seen once. Each gene name is a mouse one. The read terminates 1 residue before the CDR3 end, so the remaining end is supplied by the germline J gene. This chain links TRBV4 with TRBJ1-1; possibly TRBD1 for D (6 bases). V was shortened by 6 bases and J by 1 base, with 12 bases between the two germline ends. The CDR3 contains 14 residues. The V gene's germline CDR1 is LGHDT and CDR2 YNNKQL (reference sequence). CDR3 sequence: CASSEGVRNTEVFF. The part of the CDR3 DNA that was read is TGTGCCAGCAGTGAGGGGGTGAGGAACACAGAAGTCTTC. Complete variable domain (other parts from reference TRBV4 and TRBJ1-1): ETAVFQTPNYHVTQVGNEVSFNCKQTLGHDTMYWYKQDSKKLLKIMFSYNNKQLIVNETVPRRFSPQSSDKAHLNLRIKSVEPEDSAVYLCASSEGVRNTEVFFGKGTRLTVV.

With respect to this clone: Genes and germline are mouse. The sequence runs out 1 residue before the end of the CDR3; the remainder is reconstructed from the germline J gene. The V call is TRBV31, the J call TRBJ2-4; D unclear. In germline, CDR1 is GKSSPN, CDR2 SITVG. Trimming stripped 0 bases from V and 0 bases from J, with 7 bases between. The CDR3 sequence is 14 residues long. This chain's CDR3 is CAWSLDLSQNTLYF. The part of the CDR3 DNA that was read is TGTGCCTGGAGTCTTGACCTCAGTCAAAACACCTTGTAC.

To note about this clone: Mouse names are used for the genes. The read halts 1 residue ahead of the CDR3 end, with the missing end drawn from the germline J gene. The chain couples TRBV2 to TRBJ1-4; a possible D gene is TRBD1 (6 bases). Trimming shortened V by 2 bases and J by 3 bases, and 10 bases separated the two germline ends. Germline V lookup: CDR1 LGHNA, CDR2 YSYQKL. The CDR3 runs to 15 residues. CDR3 bases read: TGTGCCAGCAGCCAAACCGGGACACCCAACGAAAGATTATTT. It codes for CASSQTGTPNERLF. The CDR3 reads in full as CASSQTGTPNERLFF.

Remarks on this clone: Germline and genes here are mouse. The observed sequence ends 1 residue before the CDR3 terminus, with the missing tail filled in from the germline J gene. The J gene is TRBJ2-7, the V gene TRBV5; TRBD2 aligns across 11 bases. Germline V lookup: CDR1 LGHNA, CDR2 YNLKQL (reference sequence). CDR3 length: 14 residues. Losses at the gene ends were 4 bases for V and 5 bases for J; bases not matched to a gene: 4. The sequenced part of the CDR3 DNA is TGTGCCAGCAGCCCCATGGACTGGGGGGATGAACAGTAC. This encodes CASSPMDWGDEQY. The complete CDR3 reads CASSPMDWGDEQYF.

This clone was observed once. Gene and germline names: mouse. The read is 1 residue too short to cover the CDR3 end, so that end is filled in from the germline J gene. The V gene is TRBV5, the J gene TRBJ1-4; 9 positions match TRBD1. CDR3 length: 16 amino acids. Germline V gene lookup returns CDR1 LGHNA and CDR2 YNLKQL (reference sequence). V was pared by 0 bases and J by 3 bases, with 2 bases of the junction left unmatched. The sequenced CDR3 bases are TGTGCCAGCAGCCAAGAAGGACAGGGGACCAACGAAAGATTATTT. It specifies CASSQEGQGTNERLF. From start to end, the CDR3 is CASSQEGQGTNERLFF.

The table lists this clone with a few counts. These gene names are mouse names. The covered CDR3 bases are TGTGCTAGCAGTTTAGCCGGGCATGAACAGTAC. Its translation is CASSLAGHEQY. The entire CDR3 is CASSLAGHEQYF. V is TRBV29 and J is TRBJ2-7; D ambiguous. The missing CDR3 end, 1 residue past where the read stops, is filled in from the germline J gene. The CDR3 length is 12 residues. The germline CDR1 and CDR2 sequences are MSHET and SYDVDS. The V end was cut by 2 bases, the J end by 5 bases, with 7 bases between.